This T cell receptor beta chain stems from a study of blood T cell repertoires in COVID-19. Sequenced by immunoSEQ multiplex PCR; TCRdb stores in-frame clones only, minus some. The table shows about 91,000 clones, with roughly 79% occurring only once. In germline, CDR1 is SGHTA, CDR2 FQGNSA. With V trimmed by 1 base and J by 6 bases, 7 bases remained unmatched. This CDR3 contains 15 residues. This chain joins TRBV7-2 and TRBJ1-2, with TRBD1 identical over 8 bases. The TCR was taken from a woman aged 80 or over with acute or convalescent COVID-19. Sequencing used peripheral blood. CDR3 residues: CASSLEFAGGDGYTF. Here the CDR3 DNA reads TGTGCCAGCAGCTTAGAGTTTGCAGGGGGCGATGGCTACACCTTC.